This T cell receptor (beta chain) was identified in a study of T cell repertoires in cytomegalovirus infection. Study in general: In the study, CMV epitopes included recently identified HLA-C-restricted and well-studied HLA-B-restricted ones. The public TCR beta signatures pointed to both CMV infection and matching HLA type. Findings and limits, study-wide: Based on cumulative public TCR beta family frequency, carriers of CMV plus the relevant HLA were identified. HLA-C-restricted TCR beta clonotypes specific for CMV led the ex vivo response.

Concerning this clonotype: The antigen remains undetermined. A much larger clone lies one base from this, so it may be a read error.

TCRdb reprocessed the reads with MiXCR, giving one entry per CDR3 protein. This sample has some 560,000 distinct CDR3 sequences; about 40% occur once, and the top ten carry 48%. Germline CDR1 reads SEHNR; CDR2 reads FQNEAQ (reference sequence). V was clipped by 8 bases and J by 1 base, with 26 bases between them. This CDR3 spans 18 amino acids. V gene TRBV7-9 combines with J gene TRBJ1-2; the D is unclear. This TCR was recovered from a human donor in good health (CMV status not recorded). Some clones in this sample may be carry-over from other donors' samples. The source was cultured PBMCs, collected from culture after CMV antigen stimulation. Written as DNA, the CDR3 is TGTGCCAGCGGCCGGTGGGTACGGCCCGAACTGGATAACTATGGCTACACCTTC. Translated: CASGRWVRPELDNYGYTF.